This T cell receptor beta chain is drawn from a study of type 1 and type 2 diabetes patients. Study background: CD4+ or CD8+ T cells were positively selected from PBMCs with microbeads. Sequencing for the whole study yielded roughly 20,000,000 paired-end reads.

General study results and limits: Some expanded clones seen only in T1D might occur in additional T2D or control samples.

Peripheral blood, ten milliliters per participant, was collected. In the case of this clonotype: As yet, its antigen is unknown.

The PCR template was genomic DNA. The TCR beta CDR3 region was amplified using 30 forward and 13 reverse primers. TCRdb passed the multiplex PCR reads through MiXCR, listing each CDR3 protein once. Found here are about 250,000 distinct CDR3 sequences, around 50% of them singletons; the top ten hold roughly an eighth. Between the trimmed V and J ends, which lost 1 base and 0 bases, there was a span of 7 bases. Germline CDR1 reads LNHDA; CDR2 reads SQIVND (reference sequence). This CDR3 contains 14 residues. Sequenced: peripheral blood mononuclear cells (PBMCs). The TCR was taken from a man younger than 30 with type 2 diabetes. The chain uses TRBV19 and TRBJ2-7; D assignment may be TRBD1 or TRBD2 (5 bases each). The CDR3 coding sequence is TGTGCCAGTAGTATAGCGGGACCCTCCTACGAGCAGTACTTC. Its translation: CASSIAGPSYEQYF.